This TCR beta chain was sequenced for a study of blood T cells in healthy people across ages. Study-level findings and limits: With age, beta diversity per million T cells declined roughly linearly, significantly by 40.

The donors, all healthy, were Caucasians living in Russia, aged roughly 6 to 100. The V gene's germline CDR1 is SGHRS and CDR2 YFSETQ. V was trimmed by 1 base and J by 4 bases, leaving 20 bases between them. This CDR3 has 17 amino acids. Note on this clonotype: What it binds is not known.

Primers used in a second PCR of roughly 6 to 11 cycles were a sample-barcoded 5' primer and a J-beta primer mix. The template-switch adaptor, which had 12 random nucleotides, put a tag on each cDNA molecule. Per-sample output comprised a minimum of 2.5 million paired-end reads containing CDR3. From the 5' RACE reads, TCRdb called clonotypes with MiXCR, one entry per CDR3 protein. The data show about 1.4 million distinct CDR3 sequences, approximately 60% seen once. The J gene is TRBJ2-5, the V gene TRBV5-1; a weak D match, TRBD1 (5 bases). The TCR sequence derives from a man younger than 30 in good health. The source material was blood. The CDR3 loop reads CASSLWQGVEKGETQYF. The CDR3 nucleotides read TGCGCCAGCAGCTTGTGGCAAGGGGTTGAAAAAGGAGAGACCCAGTACTTC. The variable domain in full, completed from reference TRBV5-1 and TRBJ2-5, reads KAGVTQTPRYLIKTRGQQVTLSCSPISGHRSVSWYQQTPGQGLQFLFEYFSETQRNKGNFPGRFSGRQFSNSRSEMNVSTLELGDSALYLCASSLWQGVEKGETQYFGPGTRLLVL.